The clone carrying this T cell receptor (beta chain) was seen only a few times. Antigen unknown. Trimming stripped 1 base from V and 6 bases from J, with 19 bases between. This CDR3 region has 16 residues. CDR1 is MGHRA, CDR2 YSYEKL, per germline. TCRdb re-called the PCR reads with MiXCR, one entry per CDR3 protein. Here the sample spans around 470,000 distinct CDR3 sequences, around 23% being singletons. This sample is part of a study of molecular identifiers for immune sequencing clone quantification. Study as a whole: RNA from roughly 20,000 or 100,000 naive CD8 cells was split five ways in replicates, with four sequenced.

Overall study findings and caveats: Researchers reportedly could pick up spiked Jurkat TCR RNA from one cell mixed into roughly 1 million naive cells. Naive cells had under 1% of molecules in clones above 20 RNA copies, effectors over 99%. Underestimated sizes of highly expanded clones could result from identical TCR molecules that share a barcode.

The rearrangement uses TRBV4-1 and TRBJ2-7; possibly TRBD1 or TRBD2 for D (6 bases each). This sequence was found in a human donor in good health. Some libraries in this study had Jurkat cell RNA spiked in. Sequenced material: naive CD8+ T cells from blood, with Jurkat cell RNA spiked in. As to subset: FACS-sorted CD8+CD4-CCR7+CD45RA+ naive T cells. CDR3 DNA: TGCGCCAGCAGCCAAGGCAGGGGCCCTTTGGGAGGCGAGCAGTACTTC. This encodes CASSQGRGPLGGEQYF.